The 18 T cell receptor beta chains listed next were all sequenced from one sample in a study of blood T cell repertoires in COVID-19. Clones were sequenced by immunoSEQ multiplex PCR, and TCRdb holds only the in-frame ones, with some missing. This sample carries roughly 280,000 clones, 83% of them seen once, and the ten largest clones take about 4.6%. The specimen was peripheral blood. The receptors shown here come from a man between 60 and 70 years old who had recovered from COVID-19.

This clone was counted once. The chain joins TRBV7-9 to TRBJ1-5; 9 bases align to TRBD1. The CDR3 has 18 amino acids. With 5 bases clipped from V and 3 bases from J, the junction kept 14 bases outside the gene matches. CDR1 and CDR2 (germline): SEHNR, FQNEAQ (reference sequence). The CDR3 region has the DNA TGTGCCAGCAGCGGGTCTCCATGGGGGGACAGGGACAATCAGCCCCAGCATTTT. Residues: CASSGSPWGDRDNQPQHF.

This rearrangement joins TRBV5-6 to TRBJ2-3; perhaps TRBD2 as D (6 bases). Germline CDR1 SGHDT, CDR2 YYEEEE. The V end was cut by 6 bases, the J end by 3 bases, with 14 bases between. This CDR3 is built from 14 residues. The CDR3 sequence is CASIPGSRTDTQYF. The CDR3 bases are TGTGCCAGCATCCCCGGGAGCAGGACAGATACGCAGTATTTT.

This clone has more than one count but fewer than ten. The V gene is TRBV7-6, the J gene TRBJ2-2; D uncertain. V dropped 6 bases and J dropped 0 bases, with 14 bases sitting between them. CDR1 and CDR2 (germline): SGHVS, FNYEAQ. This CDR3 spans 16 amino acids. The DNA of the CDR3 is TGTGCCAGCAGTCCTTACTACGTCGCGAACACCGGGGAGCTGTTTTTT. Translation: CASSPYYVANTGELFF.

The chain uses TRBV5-8 and TRBJ2-3, with D perhaps TRBD1 (7 bases). Germline CDR1 reads SGHTS; CDR2 reads YDEGEE. This CDR3 has 16 amino acids. Trimming left V 3 bases short and J 0 bases short, with 14 bases between. The CDR3 nucleotides are TGTGCCAGCAGCTCCGGGGGACAGCATAGCACAGATACGCAGTATTTT. The encoded protein is CASSSGGQHSTDTQYF. The variable domain in full, with the rest retrieved from reference TRBV5-8 and TRBJ2-3, is EAGVTQSPTHLIKTRGQQATLRCSPISGHTSVYWYQQALGLGLQFLLWYDEGEERNRGNFPPRFSGRQFPNYSSELNVNALELEDSALYLCASSSGGQHSTDTQYFGPGTRLTVL.

V and J are TRBV7-8 and TRBJ1-2; TRBD1 aligns across 7 bases. The CDR3 runs 13 residues. V shed 3 bases and J 5 bases; nucleotides not matched to a gene: 3. Germline CDR1 SGHVS, CDR2 FQNEAQ. CDR3 sequence (DNA): TGTGCCAGCAGCTTCGACAGGGAGTATGGCTACACCTTC. Protein: CASSFDREYGYTF. Using reference TRBV7-8 and TRBJ1-2 for the parts outside the CDR3, the full variable domain is GAGVSQSPRYKVAKRGQDVALRCDPISGHVSLFWYQQALGQGPEFLTYFQNEAQLDKSGLPSDRFFAERPEGSVSTLKIQRTQQEDSAVYLCASSFDREYGYTFGSGTRLTVV.

The chain recombines TRBV2 with TRBJ2-2, with D possibly TRBD1 on 6 matching bases. The CDR3 totals 15 residues. Germline assignment: CDR1 SNHLY and CDR2 FYNNEI. Trimming left V 1 base short and J 1 base short, with 7 bases between. This CDR3 reads CASSEVRGNTGELFF. The CDR3 coding sequence is TGTGCCAGCAGTGAAGTCAGGGGGAACACCGGGGAGCTGTTTTTT. Full variable domain (rest looked up from reference TRBV2 and TRBJ2-2): EPEVTQTPSHQVTQMGQEVILRCVPISNHLYFYWYRQILGQKVEFLVSFYNNEISEKSEIFDDQFSVERPDGSNFTLKIRSTKLEDSAMYFCASSEVRGNTGELFFGEGSRLTVL.

The genes are TRBV19 and TRBJ2-2; D not certain. V shed 4 bases and J shed 9 bases, with 6 bases lying between them. This CDR3 spans 11 amino acids. Germline V gene lookup returns CDR1 LNHDA and CDR2 SQIVND (reference sequence). The CDR3 sequence is CASSTDRELFF. DNA of the CDR3: TGTGCCAGTAGTACAGACAGGGAGCTGTTTTTT.

J is TRBJ2-1 and V is TRBV19; 9 nucleotides line up with TRBD1. This CDR3 has 15 amino acids. Germline V lookup: CDR1 LNHDA, CDR2 SQIVND (reference sequence). V shed 5 bases, J shed 8 bases, and the junction held 10 bases outside the gene matches. CDR3 bases: TGTGCCAGTAGTGCCGGGACAGGGTATCACGATGAGCAGTTCTTC. This sequence encodes CASSAGTGYHDEQFF.

As to this clone: The DNA is omitted, as the CDR3 cannot be located on it reliably, and the CDR3 follows TCRdb's listing. The V and J genes are TRBV19 and TRBJ1-2; the table's D call TRBD1 went unverified against the DNA. CDR1 is LNHDA, CDR2 SQIVND, per germline (reference sequence). The CDR3 contains 15 residues when both ends are counted. CDR3 sequence: CASTSVPTGAYGYTF.

The chain is built from TRBV7-2 and TRBJ1-4; 10 nucleotides agree with TRBD1. After removal of 8 bases from V and 5 bases from J, the junction contained 5 bases not matched to a gene. The CDR3 covers 14 residues. CDR1 and CDR2 (germline): SGHTA, FQGNSA. The CDR3 protein is CASGTDRGNEKLFF. The CDR3 DNA is TGTGCCAGCGGAACGGACAGGGGGAATGAAAAACTGTTTTTT.

The V and J genes are TRBV6-6 and TRBJ2-2; 7 nucleotides align to TRBD1. This CDR3 has 14 residues. Germline lookup yields CDR1 MNHNY and CDR2 SVGAGI (reference sequence). J gave up 6 bases and V 6 bases, and 7 bases lay outside the gene matches. CDR3 in amino acids: CASSTGVSAGELFF. The CDR3 DNA is TGTGCCAGCAGCACAGGGGTATCGGCCGGGGAGCTGTTTTTT.

The chain uses TRBV6-1 and TRBJ2-7, with TRBD2 identical over 13 bases. Germline loops: CDR1 MNHNS, CDR2 SASEGT. The CDR3 runs 14 residues. J lost 5 bases, V lost 6 bases, and 4 bases had no gene match. The CDR3 DNA is TGTGCCAGCAGCACTAGCGGGAGGGGCAACGAGCAGTACTTC. Amino acids: CASSTSGRGNEQYF.

As to this clone: This CDR3 is also generated by other DNA sequences in the sample. The V gene is TRBV3-1 (or the pseudogene TRBV3-2), the J gene TRBJ1-1; D gene ambiguous. The CDR3 runs 15 residues. With 1 base removed from V and 0 bases from J, the gap between germline ends came to 9 bases. Germline loops: CDR1 LGHDT, CDR2 YNNKEL (reference sequence). CDR3 protein: CASSQGRGMNTEAFF. CDR3 in DNA: TGTGCCAGCAGCCAAGGGAGAGGAATGAACACTGAAGCTTTCTTT.

This clone has just a few counts. The V call is TRBV5-4, the J call TRBJ2-1, with 11 positions matching TRBD2. The V and J ends lost 6 bases and 7 bases, in that order; junction bases with no gene match: 6. CDR3 length: 14 amino acids. CDR1 and CDR2 from the germline V gene are SGHNT and YYREEE (reference sequence). The CDR3 DNA is TGTGCCAGCAACCAGGGACTAGCGGATAATGAGCAGTTCTTC. Encoded protein: CASNQGLADNEQFF.

This clone has a handful of counts. V usage is TRBV19 and J usage is TRBJ1-6; D might be TRBD1 (6 bases). V was trimmed by 7 bases and J by 6 bases, leaving 19 bases between them. The germline V gene has CDR1 LNHDA and CDR2 SQIVND (reference sequence). CDR3 size: 16 residues. CDR3 loop: CASTDVRGSTNSPLHF. As DNA, the CDR3 is TGTGCCAGTACCGACGTGAGGGGGTCGACTAATTCACCCCTCCACTTT. Based on the CDR3 plus reference TRBV19 and TRBJ1-6, the full variable domain is DGGITQSPKYLFRKEGQNVTLSCEQNLNHDAMYWYRQDPGQGLRLIYYSQIVNDFQKGDIAEGYSVSREKKESFPLTVTSAQKNPTAFYLCASTDVRGSTNSPLHFGNGTRLTVT.

V usage is TRBV5-1 and J usage is TRBJ2-7, with D possibly matching TRBD2 (6 bases). V lost 0 bases to trimming and J lost 0 bases, with 10 bases between them. Per the germline V gene, CDR1 is SGHRS and CDR2 is YFSETQ. The CDR3 spans 15 residues. CDR3 loop: CASSLAGDASYEQYF. The CDR3 bases are TGCGCCAGCAGCTTGGCGGGGGACGCCTCCTACGAGCAGTACTTC.

The chain joins TRBV10-1 to TRBJ1-1, with 7 bases matching TRBD1. Germline V gene data show CDR1 as WNHNN and CDR2 as SYGVQD (reference sequence). The CDR3 has 14 amino acids. V was clipped by 6 bases and J by 7 bases; unmatched bases: 11. In DNA, the CDR3 is TGCGCCAGCAGCTCACCGGGACAGCCCTTTGAAGCTTTCTTT. This sequence encodes CASSSPGQPFEAFF.

The J gene is TRBJ2-5, the V gene TRBV9; possible D gene TRBD2, 6 bases. Germline V gene data show CDR1 as SGDLS and CDR2 as YYNGEE. The length of the CDR3 is 15 residues. The V gene lost 0 bases and the J gene lost 4 bases, with 13 bases spanning the gap. CDR3: CASSVGGGGAETQYF. The CDR3 DNA is TGTGCCAGCAGCGTAGGAGGAGGCGGGGCAGAGACCCAGTACTTC.